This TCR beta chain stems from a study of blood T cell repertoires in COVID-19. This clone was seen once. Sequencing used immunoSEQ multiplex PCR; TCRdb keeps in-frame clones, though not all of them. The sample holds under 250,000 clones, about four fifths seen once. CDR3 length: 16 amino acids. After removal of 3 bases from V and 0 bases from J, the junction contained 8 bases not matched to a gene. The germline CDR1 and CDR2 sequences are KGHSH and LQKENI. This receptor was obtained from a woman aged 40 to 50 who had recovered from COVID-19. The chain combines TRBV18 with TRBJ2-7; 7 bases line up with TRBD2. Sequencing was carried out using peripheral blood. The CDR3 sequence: CASSPPSGVFSYEQYF. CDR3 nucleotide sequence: TGTGCCAGCTCACCCCCTAGCGGAGTCTTCTCCTACGAGCAGTACTTC. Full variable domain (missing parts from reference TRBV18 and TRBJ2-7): NAGVMQNPRHLVRRRGQEARLRCSPMKGHSHVYWYRQLPEEGLKFMVYLQKENIIDESGMPKERFSAEFPKEGPSILRIQQVVRGDSAAYFCASSPPSGVFSYEQYFGPGTRLTVT.